This T cell receptor (beta chain) was retrieved from a study of blood T cell repertoires in COVID-19 (dated by TCRdb to the early 2020s). Regarding the complete study: Collaborator samples came from the United States, Italy and Spain and covered acute and convalescent phases of COVID-19. Sample metadata almost always included a de-identified subject ID, COVID-19 status, age in years and sex. Where HLA class I and class II types were available, the types were taken from metadata supplied by the sample provider, not from assay-based typing. The material from the prospective study consisted of cDNA or gDNA derived from T cells, B-cell-depleted T cells, or PBMCs. Samples were obtained from the ongoing ImmuneRACE study (first 160 participants) and from some 1,300 subjects provided by 6 global collaborators. A freely available public database, intended as a resource for researchers studying the immune response to SARS-CoV-2, is where the repertoires were released. Deeply sampled blood TCRbeta repertoires from subjects exposed to, actively infected with, or recovered from COVID-19 were included in the dataset. Overall results and qualifications from the work: How much clinical and demographic metadata was included differed by source and by participant, and the metadata was provided uncurated.

The immunoSEQ Assay, a bias-controlled multiplex PCR, was used to amplify TCRbeta CDR3 regions from genomic DNA. Per the authors' processing: The number of nucleated cells in each sample was estimated from the amplification of reference gene primers within the assay. Sequence reads were collapsed and filtered to measure the absolute abundance of every unique TCRbeta CDR3 rearrangement. For each sample, productive Simpson clonality was calculated as the square root of Simpson's diversity index across productive rearrangements. Here the immuneACCESS table is served through TCRdb, limited to in-frame sequences with V and J called. Missing clones are a known gap in these copies; in checked studies unresolved V genes cover under half, and the rest lacks a known reason. V and J calls plus clone size are reproduced from that table; the DNA served to infer D and trimming. This sample is represented by around 470,000 clones; 90% of them were singletons. In total, the top ten clones hold 0.6% of the sample.

Participants in the prospective study were enrolled through a virtual design, were aged about 18 to 90 years, and lived in under 25 United States geographic areas. In the prospective study, participants were assigned to cohorts based on the clinical history participants reported in a screening survey and a study questionnaire. Recovered participants in ImmuneRACE Cohort 3 were defined as having two consecutive negative NP/OP PCR tests, clearance from a healthcare professional, or resolution of symptoms. Each participant in the prospective study had whole blood, serum and a nasopharyngeal or oropharyngeal swab collected by mobile phlebotomists. Prospective study participants could optionally give additional blood draws and questionnaires over an approximately two-month period. Blood samples from the prospective study were shipped frozen or at room temperature prior to DNA extraction. Turning to this clone: What antigen it recognizes has not been identified. No per-base quality is available; no much larger clone lies one base away.

Source material: PBMCs or T cells enriched from blood (not recorded which). This clonotype was obtained from a man aged 18-30 years who had recovered from COVID-19.

The CDR3 region has the sequence CASSMGTGAMNTEAFF. The nucleotide sequence is TGTGCCAGTAGTATGGGGACAGGGGCCATGAACACTGAAGCTTTCTTT. Recombination connected TRBV19 to TRBJ1-1, with TRBD1 identical over 10 junction bases. The germline V gene (reference sequence) sets CDR1 to LNHDA and CDR2 to SQIVND. Measured from the cysteine to the phenylalanine, the CDR3 is 16 residues long. The DNA shown is the 48-base CDR3, in frame from base 1. At the junction V is shortened by 3 bases and J by 0 bases; bases outside the gene matches: 4.